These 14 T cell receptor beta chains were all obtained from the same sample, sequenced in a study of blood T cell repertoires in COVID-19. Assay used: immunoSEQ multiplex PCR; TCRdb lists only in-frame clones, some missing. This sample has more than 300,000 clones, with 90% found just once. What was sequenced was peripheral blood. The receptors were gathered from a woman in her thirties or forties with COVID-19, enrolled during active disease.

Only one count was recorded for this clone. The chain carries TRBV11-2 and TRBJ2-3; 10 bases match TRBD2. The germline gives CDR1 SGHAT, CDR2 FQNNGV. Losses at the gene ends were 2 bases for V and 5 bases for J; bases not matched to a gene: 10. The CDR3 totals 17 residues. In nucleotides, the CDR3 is TGTGCCAGCAGCTTATTGGTCCTAGCGGGGGTGGGAGATACGCAGTATTTT. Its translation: CASSLLVLAGVGDTQYF.

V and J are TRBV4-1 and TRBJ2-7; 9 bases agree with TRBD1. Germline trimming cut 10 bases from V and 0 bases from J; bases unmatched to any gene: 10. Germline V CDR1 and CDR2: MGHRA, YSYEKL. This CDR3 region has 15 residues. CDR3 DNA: TGCGCCAAGGATTACACAGGGGGCCTCTCCTACGAGCAGTACTTC. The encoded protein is CAKDYTGGLSYEQYF.

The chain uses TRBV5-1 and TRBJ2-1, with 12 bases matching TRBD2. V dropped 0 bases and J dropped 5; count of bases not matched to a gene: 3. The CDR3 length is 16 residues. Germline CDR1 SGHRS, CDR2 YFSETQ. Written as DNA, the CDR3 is TGCGCCAGCAGCTTGGAACGGACTAGCGGGAACAATGAGCAGTTCTTC. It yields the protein CASSLERTSGNNEQFF.

The CDR3 DNA reads TGTGCCAGCAGCGTTGGACAGGCTAACAATCAGCCCCAGCATTTT. Protein product: CASSVGQANNQPQHF. V and J are TRBV6-5 and TRBJ1-5; 7 bases align to TRBD1. V dropped 6 bases and J dropped 3; count of bases not matched to a gene: 8. Germline assignment: CDR1 MNHEY and CDR2 SVGAGI. This CDR3 region has 15 residues.

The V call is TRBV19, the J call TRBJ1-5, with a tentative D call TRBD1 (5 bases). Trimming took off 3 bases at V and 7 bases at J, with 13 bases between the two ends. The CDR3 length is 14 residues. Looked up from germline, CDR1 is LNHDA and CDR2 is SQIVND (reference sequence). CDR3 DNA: TGTGCCAGTAGTATGCAGGGCTGGGTGCAGCCCCAGCATTTT. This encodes CASSMQGWVQPQHF.

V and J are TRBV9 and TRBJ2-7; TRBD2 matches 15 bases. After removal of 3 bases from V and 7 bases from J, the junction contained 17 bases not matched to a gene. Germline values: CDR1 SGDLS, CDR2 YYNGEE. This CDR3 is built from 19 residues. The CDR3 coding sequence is TGTGCCAGCAGCGCGGAGGGACTAGCGGGAGGCCCCCTCGGGGGGGAGCAGTACTTC. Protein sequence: CASSAEGLAGGPLGGEQYF.

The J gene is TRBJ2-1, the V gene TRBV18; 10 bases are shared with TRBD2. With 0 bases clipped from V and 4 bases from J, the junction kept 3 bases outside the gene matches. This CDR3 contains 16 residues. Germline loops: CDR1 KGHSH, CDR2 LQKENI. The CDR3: CASSPPSGGGYNEQFF. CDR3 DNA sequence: TGTGCCAGCTCACCACCGAGCGGGGGGGGGTACAATGAGCAGTTCTTC.

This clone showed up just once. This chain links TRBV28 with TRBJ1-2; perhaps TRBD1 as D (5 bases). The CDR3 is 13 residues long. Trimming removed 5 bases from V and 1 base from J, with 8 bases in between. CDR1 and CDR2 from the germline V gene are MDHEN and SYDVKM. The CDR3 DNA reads TGTGCCAGCAGTCCGACAGTTAACTATGGCTACACCTTC. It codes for CASSPTVNYGYTF.

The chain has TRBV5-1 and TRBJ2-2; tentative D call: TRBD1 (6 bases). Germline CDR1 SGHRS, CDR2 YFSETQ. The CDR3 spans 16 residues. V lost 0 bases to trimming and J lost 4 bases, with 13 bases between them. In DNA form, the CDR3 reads TGCGCCAGCAGCTTGGTGGGGGACACTCGCACCGGGGAGCTGTTTTTT. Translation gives CASSLVGDTRTGELFF.

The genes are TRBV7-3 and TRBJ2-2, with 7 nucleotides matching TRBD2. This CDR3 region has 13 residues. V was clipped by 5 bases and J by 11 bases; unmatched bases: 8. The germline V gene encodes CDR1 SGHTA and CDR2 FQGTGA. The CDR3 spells CASSPLGGSELFF. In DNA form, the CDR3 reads TGTGCCAGCAGCCCACTGGGGGGGTCTGAGCTGTTTTTT.

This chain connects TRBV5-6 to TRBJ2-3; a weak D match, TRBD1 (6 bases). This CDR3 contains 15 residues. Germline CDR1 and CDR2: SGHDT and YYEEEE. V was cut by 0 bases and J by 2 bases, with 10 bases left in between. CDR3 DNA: TGTGCCAGCAGCTTGGACAGGGTTAACACAGATACGCAGTATTTT. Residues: CASSLDRVNTDTQYF.

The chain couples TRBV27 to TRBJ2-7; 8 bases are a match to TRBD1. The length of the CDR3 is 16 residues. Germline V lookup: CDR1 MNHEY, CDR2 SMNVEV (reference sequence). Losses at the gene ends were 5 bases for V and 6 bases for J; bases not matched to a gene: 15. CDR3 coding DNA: TGTGCCAGCAGTCTTTGGACCGACAGGGGTGGTCTCGAGCAGTACTTC. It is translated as CASSLWTDRGGLEQYF.

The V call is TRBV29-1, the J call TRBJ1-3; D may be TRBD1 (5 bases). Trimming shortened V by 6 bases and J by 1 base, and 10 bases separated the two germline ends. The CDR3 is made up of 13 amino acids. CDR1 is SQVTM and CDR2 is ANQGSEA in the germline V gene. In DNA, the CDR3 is TGCAGCGTAAGACAGCCATCTGGAAACACCATATATTTT. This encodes CSVRQPSGNTIYF.

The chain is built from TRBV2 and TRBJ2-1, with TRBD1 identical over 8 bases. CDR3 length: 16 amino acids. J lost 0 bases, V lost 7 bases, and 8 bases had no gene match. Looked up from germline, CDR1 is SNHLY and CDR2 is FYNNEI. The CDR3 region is CASTVRQGSSYNEQFF. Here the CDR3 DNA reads TGTGCCAGCACCGTGAGACAGGGGAGCTCCTACAATGAGCAGTTCTTC.